This T cell receptor beta chain was sequenced in a study of T cell repertoires in cytomegalovirus infection. Study context: Public TCR beta signatures were indicative of both CMV infection and a matching HLA type. The study's findings and limits: HLA-C-restricted TCR beta clonotypes specific for CMV led the ex vivo response. CMV carriers with the relevant HLA were identified by cumulative public TCR beta family frequency.

MiXCR was run by TCRdb on the reads, yielding one entry per CDR3 protein. The table records 400,000 or so distinct CDR3 sequences, over 15% of them present only once. This clonotype has a handful of counts. Antigen: not known. The CDR3 has 14 amino acids. V lost 7 bases, J lost 3 bases, and 8 bases stayed unmatched. Germline-derived CDR1 and CDR2 are SEHNR and FQNEAQ (reference sequence). Sequencing used PBMCs. This chain links TRBV7-9 with TRBJ2-5, with TRBD1 matching 7 bases. This TCR derives from a human donor in good health (CMV status not recorded). Some clones in this sample may be carry-over from other donors' samples. This CDR3 reads CASKRQGGEETQYF. For the CDR3, the DNA is TGTGCCAGCAAAAGACAGGGCGGAGAAGAGACCCAGTACTTC.